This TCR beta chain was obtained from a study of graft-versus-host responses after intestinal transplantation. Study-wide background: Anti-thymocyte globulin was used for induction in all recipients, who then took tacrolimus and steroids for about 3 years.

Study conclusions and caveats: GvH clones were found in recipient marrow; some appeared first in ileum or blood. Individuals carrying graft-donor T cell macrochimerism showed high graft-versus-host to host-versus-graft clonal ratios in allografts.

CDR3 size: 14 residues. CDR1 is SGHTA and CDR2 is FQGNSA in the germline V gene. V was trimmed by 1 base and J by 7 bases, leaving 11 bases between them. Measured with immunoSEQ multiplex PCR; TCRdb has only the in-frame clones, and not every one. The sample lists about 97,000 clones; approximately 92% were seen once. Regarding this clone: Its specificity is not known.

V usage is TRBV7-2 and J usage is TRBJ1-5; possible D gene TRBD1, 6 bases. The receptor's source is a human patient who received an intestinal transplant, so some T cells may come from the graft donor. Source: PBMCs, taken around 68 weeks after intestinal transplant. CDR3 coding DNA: TGTGCCAGCAGCTTAGGGGGGCCGGGGCAGCCCCAGCATTTT. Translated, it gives CASSLGGPGQPQHF.